The rows below give T cell receptor beta chains drawn from one sample of a study of blood T cell repertoires in COVID-19. The data were produced by immunoSEQ multiplex PCR, yet TCRdb's version contains in-frame clones alone and is incomplete. The sample holds 150,000 to 180,000 clones, 84% seen once. The sequencing sample was made of peripheral blood. Source of these receptors: a woman between 50 and 59 years old with acute or convalescent COVID-19. Each CDR3 is given with its conserved first and last residue. D genes are given only for firm matches. Clone size is not always given. Where it is, it says once, few, many or a class for expanded clones.

v_call	clone_size	d_call	j_call	cdr3_nt	cdr3_aa
TRBV18	-	TRBD2	TRBJ2-2	TGTGCCAGCTCAGGACTAGCAGGGAACACCGGGGAGCTGTTTTTT	CASSGLAGNTGELFF
TRBV6-5	-	-	TRBJ1-6	TGTGCCAGCAGTTATGAGGGAGAAAATTCACCCCTCCACTTT	CASSYEGENSPLHF
TRBV14	-	TRBD1	TRBJ1-2	TGTGCCAGCAGCCAGGGGACAGGGGCAACCTATGGCTACACCTTC	CASSQGTGATYGYTF
TRBV12-3/TRBV12-4	-	-	TRBJ1-1	TGTGCCAGCAGTTTAATAGTGACTGAAGCTTTCTTT	CASSLIVTEAFF
TRBV5-1	few	-	TRBJ1-2	TGCGCCAGCAGCTTGGCCGGCAGGTCCGGCTACACCTTC	CASSLAGRSGYTF
TRBV28	-	TRBD2	TRBJ2-1	TGTGCCAGCAGATCTCGGGCGGGGGGTGACGTCTCCTACAATGAGCAGTTCTTC	CASRSRAGGDVSYNEQFF
TRBV19	-	-	TRBJ1-6	TGTGCCAGTACTGAGGGTCACAATTCACCCCTCCACTTT	CASTEGHNSPLHF
TRBV4-2	-	-	TRBJ1-5	TGTGCCAGCAGCCAAGATTCGACGGGGAATCAGCCCCAGCATTTT	CASSQDSTGNQPQHF
TRBV24-1	-	-	TRBJ1-4	TGTGCCACCAGTGATTTTCCCGTCAGTCAGGAGCCCGCGGGAGAAAAACTGTTTTTT	CATSDFPVSQEPAGEKLFF
TRBV2	few	TRBD1	TRBJ1-1	TGTGCCAGCAGTGGGGACAGGAACACTGAAGCTTTCTTT	CASSGDRNTEAFF
TRBV5-4	once	TRBD1	TRBJ1-2	TGTGCCAGCAGCTCCCCAGGACAGGCTAACTATGGCTACACCTTC	CASSSPGQANYGYTF
TRBV11-1	-	-	TRBJ2-7	TGTGCCAGCAGCGCCGGACTGCTCTGGGAGCAGTACTTC	CASSAGLLWEQYF
TRBV7-2	-	-	TRBJ1-6	TGTGCCAGCAGCTTAGTCGGGTATTCACCCCTCCACTTT	CASSLVGYSPLHF
TRBV7-2	-	-	TRBJ2-5	TGTGCCAGCAGCCCAGGCCCCCAAGAGACCCAGTACTTC	CASSPGPQETQYF
TRBV7-8	once	TRBD1	TRBJ1-6	TGTGCCAGCAGCTTAGAGACAGGGGGCGGGTTTTCACCCCTCCACTTT	CASSLETGGGFSPLHF
TRBV7-2	-	-	TRBJ1-2	TGTGCCAGCAGGGGGCAGCTGGGAGGCTACACCTTC	CASRGQLGGYTF
TRBV2	-	TRBD2	TRBJ2-5	TGTGCCAGCAGTGGACTAGCGGGGGGACTTCGAACCCAGTACTTC	CASSGLAGGLRTQYF